This TCR beta chain comes out of a study of cytomegalovirus exposure and HLA in healthy donors. This clone was seen ten or more times. Its specificity is unknown. Germline V gene sequence: CDR1 SGHRS, CDR2 YFSETQ. CDR3 length: 13 amino acids. Trimming shortened V by 0 bases and J by 1 base, and 4 bases separated the two germline ends. Primers: 60 Vbeta forward and 13 Jbeta reverse. This table comes from immunoSEQ multiplex PCR, and its TCRdb copy is limited to in-frame clones, with some not included. The sample includes 75,000 to 95,000 clones, approximately 84% of them seen just once. Regarding the study as a whole: As was reported, the classifier diagnosed cytomegalovirus status with high specificity and sensitivity. TCR beta sequences reportedly predicted most subjects' HLA-A and HLA-B alleles accurately. Sequencing likely produced, as an artifact, a cluster of highly shared sequence variants.

The chain employs TRBV5-1 and TRBJ1-1, with unresolved D. The sequencing input was PBMCs. This receptor was obtained from a woman under 30 in good health and CMV-seropositive. The CDR3: CASSLGANTEAFF. CDR3 DNA: TGCGCCAGCAGCTTGGGGGCGAACACTGAAGCTTTCTTT.